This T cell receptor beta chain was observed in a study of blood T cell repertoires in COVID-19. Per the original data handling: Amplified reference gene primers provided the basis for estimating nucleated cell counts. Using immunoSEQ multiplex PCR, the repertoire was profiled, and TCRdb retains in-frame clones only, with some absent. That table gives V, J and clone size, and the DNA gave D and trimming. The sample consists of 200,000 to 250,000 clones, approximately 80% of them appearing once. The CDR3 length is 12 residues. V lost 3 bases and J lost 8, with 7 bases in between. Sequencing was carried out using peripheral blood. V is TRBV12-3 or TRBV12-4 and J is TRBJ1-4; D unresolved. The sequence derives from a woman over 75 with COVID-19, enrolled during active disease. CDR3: CASSFEREKLFF. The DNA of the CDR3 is TGTGCCAGCAGTTTCGAGCGAGAAAAACTGTTTTTT.